This TCR beta chain was sequenced during a study of blood T cell repertoires in COVID-19. In the study overall: The origin of the acute and convalescent COVID-19 samples was the United States, Italy and Spain.

In the original analysis: Reference gene primer amplification gave nucleated cell count estimates. Clones were sequenced by immunoSEQ multiplex PCR, and TCRdb holds only the in-frame ones, with some missing. The V and J calls and clone size come from that table; D and trimming were worked out from the DNA. The table has approximately 62,000 clones, around 90% seen once. The sample taken for sequencing was peripheral blood. This TCR was sampled from a human donor with active COVID-19. The donor label of this sample is uncertain.

The CDR3 here is CASRLSQARNQPQHF. In DNA, the CDR3 is TGTGCCAGCAGATTAAGTCAGGCCAGAAATCAGCCCCAGCATTTT. This sequence joins TRBV27 and TRBJ1-5, with D uncertain. The CDR3 covers 15 residues. The ends were cut back, 6 bases at V and 4 bases at J, with 16 bases in the middle. Germline V gives CDR1 MNHEY, CDR2 SMNVEV (reference sequence).